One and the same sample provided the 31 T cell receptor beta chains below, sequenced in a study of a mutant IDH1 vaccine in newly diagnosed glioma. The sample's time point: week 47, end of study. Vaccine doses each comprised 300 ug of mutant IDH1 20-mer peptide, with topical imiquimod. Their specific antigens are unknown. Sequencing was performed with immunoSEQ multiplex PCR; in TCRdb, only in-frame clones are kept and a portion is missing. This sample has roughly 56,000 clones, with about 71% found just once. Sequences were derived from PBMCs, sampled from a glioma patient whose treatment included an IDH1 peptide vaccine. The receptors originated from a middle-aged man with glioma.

CDR3 DNA: TGTGCCAGCAGCGTAAGAAGTACCGGGGAGCTGTTTTTT. It yields the protein CASSVRSTGELFF. This rearrangement joins TRBV7-2 to TRBJ2-2; D is ambiguous. The V end was cut by 5 bases, the J end by 5 bases, with 9 bases between. The V gene's germline CDR1 is SGHTA and CDR2 FQGNSA. This CDR3 spans 13 amino acids. Full variable domain (rest looked up from reference TRBV7-2 and TRBJ2-2): GAGVSQSPSNKVTEKGKDVELRCDPISGHTALYWYRQSLGQGLEFLIYFQGNSAPDKSGLPSDRFSAERTGGSVSTLTIQRTQQEDSAVYLCASSVRSTGELFFGEGSRLTVL.

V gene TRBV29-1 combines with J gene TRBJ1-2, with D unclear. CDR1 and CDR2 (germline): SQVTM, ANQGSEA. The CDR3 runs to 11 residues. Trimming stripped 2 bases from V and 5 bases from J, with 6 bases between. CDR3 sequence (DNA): TGCAGCGTTGAAACGGGTTATGGCTACACCTTC. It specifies CSVETGYGYTF.

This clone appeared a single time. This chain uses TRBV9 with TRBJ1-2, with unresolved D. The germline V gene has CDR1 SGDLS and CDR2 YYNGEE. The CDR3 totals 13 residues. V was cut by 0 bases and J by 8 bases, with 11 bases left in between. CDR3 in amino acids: CASSVVGSGGYTF. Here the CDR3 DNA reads TGTGCCAGCAGCGTAGTTGGATCTGGGGGCTACACCTTC. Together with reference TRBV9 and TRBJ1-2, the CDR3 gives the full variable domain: DSGVTQTPKHLITATGQRVTLRCSPRSGDLSVYWYQQSLDQGLQFLIQYYNGEERAKGNILERFSAQQFPDLHSELNLSSLELGDSALYFCASSVVGSGGYTFGSGTRLTVV.

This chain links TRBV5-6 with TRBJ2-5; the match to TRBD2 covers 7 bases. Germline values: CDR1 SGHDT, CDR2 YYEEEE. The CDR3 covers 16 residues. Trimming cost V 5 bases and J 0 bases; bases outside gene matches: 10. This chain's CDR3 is CASSVGGTLYQETQYF. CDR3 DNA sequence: TGTGCCAGCAGTGTGGGGGGGACCTTGTACCAAGAGACCCAGTACTTC.

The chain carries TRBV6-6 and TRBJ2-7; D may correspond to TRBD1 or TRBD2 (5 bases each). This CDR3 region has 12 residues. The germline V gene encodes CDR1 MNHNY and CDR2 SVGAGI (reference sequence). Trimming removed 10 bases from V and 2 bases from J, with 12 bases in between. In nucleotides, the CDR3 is TGTGCCACCGGGACGGCAACCTACGAGCAGTACTTC. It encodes CATGTATYEQYF.

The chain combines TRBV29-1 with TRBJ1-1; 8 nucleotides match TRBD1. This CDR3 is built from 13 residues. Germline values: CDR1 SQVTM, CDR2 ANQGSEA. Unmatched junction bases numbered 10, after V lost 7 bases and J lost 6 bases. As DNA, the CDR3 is TGCAGCGGGGACGGACAGGGACGCTCTGAAGCTTTCTTT. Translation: CSGDGQGRSEAFF.

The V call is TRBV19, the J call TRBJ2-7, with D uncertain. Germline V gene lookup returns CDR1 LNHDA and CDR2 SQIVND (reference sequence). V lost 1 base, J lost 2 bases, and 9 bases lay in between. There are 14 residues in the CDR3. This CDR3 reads CASSIGGRTYEQYF. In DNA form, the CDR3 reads TGTGCCAGTAGTATAGGCGGCAGAACCTACGAGCAGTACTTC.

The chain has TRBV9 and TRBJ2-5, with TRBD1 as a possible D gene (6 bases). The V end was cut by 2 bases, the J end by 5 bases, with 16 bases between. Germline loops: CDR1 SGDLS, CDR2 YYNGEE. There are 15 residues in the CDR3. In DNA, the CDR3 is TGTGCCAGCAGCGTCGGCACCCCTAGGGGGGAGACCCAGTACTTC. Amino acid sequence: CASSVGTPRGETQYF. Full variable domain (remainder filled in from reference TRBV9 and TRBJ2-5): DSGVTQTPKHLITATGQRVTLRCSPRSGDLSVYWYQQSLDQGLQFLIQYYNGEERAKGNILERFSAQQFPDLHSELNLSSLELGDSALYFCASSVGTPRGETQYFGPGTRLLVL.

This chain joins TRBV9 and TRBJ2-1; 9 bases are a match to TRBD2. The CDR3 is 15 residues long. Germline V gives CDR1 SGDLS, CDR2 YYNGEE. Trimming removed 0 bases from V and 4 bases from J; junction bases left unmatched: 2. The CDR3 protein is CASSVGLAGYNEQFF. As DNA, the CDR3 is TGTGCCAGCAGCGTAGGGCTAGCGGGGTACAATGAGCAGTTCTTC.

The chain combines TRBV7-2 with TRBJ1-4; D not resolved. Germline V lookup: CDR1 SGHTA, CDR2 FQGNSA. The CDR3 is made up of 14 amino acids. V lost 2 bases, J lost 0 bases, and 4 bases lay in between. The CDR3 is CASSLTATNEKLFF. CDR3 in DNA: TGTGCCAGCAGCTTAACTGCAACTAATGAAAAACTGTTTTTT. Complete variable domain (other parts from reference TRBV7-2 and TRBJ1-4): GAGVSQSPSNKVTEKGKDVELRCDPISGHTALYWYRQSLGQGLEFLIYFQGNSAPDKSGLPSDRFSAERTGGSVSTLTIQRTQQEDSAVYLCASSLTATNEKLFFGSGTQLSVL.

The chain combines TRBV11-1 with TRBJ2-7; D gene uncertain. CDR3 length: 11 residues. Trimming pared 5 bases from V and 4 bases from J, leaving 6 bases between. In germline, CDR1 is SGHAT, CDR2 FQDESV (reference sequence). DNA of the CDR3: TGTGCCAGCAGCCAGCATTACGAGCAGTACTTC. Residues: CASSQHYEQYF. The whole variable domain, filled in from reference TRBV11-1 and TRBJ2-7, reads EAEVAQSPRYKITEKSQAVAFWCDPISGHATLYWYRQILGQGPELLVQFQDESVVDDSQLPKDRFSAERLKGVDSTLKIQPAELGDSAMYLCASSQHYEQYFGPGTRLTVT.

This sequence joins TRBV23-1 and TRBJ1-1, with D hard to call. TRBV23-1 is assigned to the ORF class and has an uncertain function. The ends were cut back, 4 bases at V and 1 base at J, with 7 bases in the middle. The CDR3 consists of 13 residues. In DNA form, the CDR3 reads TGCGCCAGCAGTCGGCTGGAGAACACTGAAGCTTTCTTT. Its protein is CASSRLENTEAFF.

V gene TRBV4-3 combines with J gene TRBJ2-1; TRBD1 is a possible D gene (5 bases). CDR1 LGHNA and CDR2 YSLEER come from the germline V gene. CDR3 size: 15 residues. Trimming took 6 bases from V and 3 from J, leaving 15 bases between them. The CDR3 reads CASSPTDSYYNEQFF. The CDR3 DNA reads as TGCGCCAGCAGTCCTACCGACAGTTACTACAATGAGCAGTTCTTC.

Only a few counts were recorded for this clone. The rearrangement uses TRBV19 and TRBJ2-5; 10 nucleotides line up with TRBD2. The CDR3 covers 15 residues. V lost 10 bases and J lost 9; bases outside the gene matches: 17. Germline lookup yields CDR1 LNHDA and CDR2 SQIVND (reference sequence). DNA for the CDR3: TGTGCCACATCCCCCCTAGCGGGGGCCCCAGGGGCCCAGTACTTC. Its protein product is CATSPLAGAPGAQYF.

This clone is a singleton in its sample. CDR3 protein: CASRPGTGGNEQFF. The CDR3 DNA is TGTGCCAGCAGGCCCGGGACCGGGGGCAATGAGCAGTTCTTC. The chain is built from TRBV6-6 and TRBJ2-1; maybe TRBD2 (6 bases). CDR1 is MNHNY and CDR2 is SVGAGI in the germline V gene (reference sequence). Trimming shortened V by 6 bases and J by 6 bases, and 15 bases separated the two germline ends. The CDR3 contains 14 residues.

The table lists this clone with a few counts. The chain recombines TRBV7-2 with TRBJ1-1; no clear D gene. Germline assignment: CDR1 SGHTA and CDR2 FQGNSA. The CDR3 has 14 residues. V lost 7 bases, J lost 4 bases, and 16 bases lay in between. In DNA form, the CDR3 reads TGTGCCAGCAACCCCATACGGGTGGGCACTGAAGCTTTCTTT. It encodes CASNPIRVGTEAFF.

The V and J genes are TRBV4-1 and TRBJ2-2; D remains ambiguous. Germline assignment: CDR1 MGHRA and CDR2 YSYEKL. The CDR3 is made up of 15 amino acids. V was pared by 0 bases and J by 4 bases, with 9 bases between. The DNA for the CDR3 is TGCGCCAGCAGCCAAGATCTGAGACCCACCGGGGAGCTGTTTTTT. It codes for CASSQDLRPTGELFF.

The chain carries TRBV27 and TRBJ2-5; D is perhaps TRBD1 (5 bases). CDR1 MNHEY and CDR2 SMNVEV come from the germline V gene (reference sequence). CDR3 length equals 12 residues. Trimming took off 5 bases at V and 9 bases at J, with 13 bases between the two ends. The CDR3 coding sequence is TGTGCCAGCAGTCCTCAAGGCAGGGCCCAGTACTTC. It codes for CASSPQGRAQYF.

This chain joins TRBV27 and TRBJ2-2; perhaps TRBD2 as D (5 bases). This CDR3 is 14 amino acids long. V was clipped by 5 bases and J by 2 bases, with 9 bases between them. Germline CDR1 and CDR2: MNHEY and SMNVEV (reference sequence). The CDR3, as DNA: TGTGCCAGCAGTGGACTGGTTAACACCGGGGAGCTGTTTTTT. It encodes CASSGLVNTGELFF.

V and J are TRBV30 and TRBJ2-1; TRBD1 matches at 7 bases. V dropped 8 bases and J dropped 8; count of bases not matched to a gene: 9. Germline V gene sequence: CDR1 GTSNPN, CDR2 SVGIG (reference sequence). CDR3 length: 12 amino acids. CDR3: CAGGEGGDEQFF. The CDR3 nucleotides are TGTGCCGGTGGTGAAGGGGGCGATGAGCAGTTCTTC.

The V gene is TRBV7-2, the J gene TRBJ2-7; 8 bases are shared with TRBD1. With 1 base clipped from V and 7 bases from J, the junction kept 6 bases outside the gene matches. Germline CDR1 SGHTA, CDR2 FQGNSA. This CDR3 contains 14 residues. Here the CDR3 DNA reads TGTGCCAGCAGCTTAGGGACAGGGAGTGGGGAGCAGTACTTC. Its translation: CASSLGTGSGEQYF.

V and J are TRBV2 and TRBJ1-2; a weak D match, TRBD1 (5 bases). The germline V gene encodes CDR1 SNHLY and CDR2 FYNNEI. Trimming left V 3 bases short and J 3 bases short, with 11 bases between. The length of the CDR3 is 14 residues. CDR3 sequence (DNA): TGTGCCAGCAGTGATCCGGGGGGGGACTATGGCTACACCTTC. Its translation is CASSDPGGDYGYTF.

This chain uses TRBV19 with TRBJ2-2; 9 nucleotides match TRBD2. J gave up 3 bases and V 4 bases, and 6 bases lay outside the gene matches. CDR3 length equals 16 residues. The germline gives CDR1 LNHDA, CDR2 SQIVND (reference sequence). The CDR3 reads CASSTMTSGHTGELFF. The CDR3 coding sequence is TGTGCCAGTAGTACGATGACTAGCGGACACACCGGGGAGCTGTTTTTT.

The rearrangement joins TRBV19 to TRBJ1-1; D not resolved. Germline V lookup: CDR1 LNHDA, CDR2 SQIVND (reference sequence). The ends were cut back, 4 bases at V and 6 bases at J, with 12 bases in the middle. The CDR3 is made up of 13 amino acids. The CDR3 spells CASSTRGGPEAFF. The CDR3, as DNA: TGTGCCAGTAGTACCCGGGGAGGCCCTGAAGCTTTCTTT. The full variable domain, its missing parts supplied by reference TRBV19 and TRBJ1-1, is DGGITQSPKYLFRKEGQNVTLSCEQNLNHDAMYWYRQDPGQGLRLIYYSQIVNDFQKGDIAEGYSVSREKKESFPLTVTSAQKNPTAFYLCASSTRGGPEAFFGQGTRLTVV.

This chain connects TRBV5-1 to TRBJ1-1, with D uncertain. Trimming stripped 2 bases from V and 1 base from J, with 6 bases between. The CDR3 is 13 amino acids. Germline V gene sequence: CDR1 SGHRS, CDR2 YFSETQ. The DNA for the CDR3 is TGCGCCAGCAGCTTTAACAAGAACACTGAAGCTTTCTTT. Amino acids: CASSFNKNTEAFF.

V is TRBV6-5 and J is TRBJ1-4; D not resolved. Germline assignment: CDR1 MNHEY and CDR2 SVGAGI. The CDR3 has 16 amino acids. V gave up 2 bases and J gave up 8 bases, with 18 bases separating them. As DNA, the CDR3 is TGTGCCAGCAGTTACACCGCGGGGAGCCTAGGGGAAAAACTGTTTTTT. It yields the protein CASSYTAGSLGEKLFF.

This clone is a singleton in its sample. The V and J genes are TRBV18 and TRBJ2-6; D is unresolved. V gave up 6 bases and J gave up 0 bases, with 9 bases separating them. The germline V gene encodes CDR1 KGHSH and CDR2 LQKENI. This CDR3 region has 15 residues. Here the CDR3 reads CASSDQSSGANVLTF. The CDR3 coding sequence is TGTGCCAGCTCGGATCAGTCCTCTGGGGCCAACGTCCTGACTTTC.

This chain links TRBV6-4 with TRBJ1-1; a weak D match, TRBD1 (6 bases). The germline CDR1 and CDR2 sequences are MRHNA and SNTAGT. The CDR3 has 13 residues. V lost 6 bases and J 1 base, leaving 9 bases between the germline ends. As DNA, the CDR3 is TGTGCCAGCAGACGACAGGAGAACACTGAAGCTTTCTTT. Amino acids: CASRRQENTEAFF.

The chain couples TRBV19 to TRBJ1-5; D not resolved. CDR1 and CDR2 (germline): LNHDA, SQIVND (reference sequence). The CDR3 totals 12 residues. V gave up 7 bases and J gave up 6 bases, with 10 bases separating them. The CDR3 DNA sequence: TGTGCCAGTACCTGGGCGGGTCAGCCCCAGCATTTT. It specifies CASTWAGQPQHF.

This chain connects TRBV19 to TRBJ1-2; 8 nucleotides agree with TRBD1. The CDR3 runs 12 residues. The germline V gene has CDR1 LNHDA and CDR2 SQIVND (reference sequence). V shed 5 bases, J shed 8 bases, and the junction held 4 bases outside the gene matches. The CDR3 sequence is CASSFRDRGYTF. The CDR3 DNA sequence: TGTGCCAGTAGTTTCCGGGACAGGGGCTACACCTTC.

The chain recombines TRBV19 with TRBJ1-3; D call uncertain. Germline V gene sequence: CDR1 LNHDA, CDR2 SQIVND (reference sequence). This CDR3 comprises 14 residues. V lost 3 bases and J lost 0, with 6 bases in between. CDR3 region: CASSIAGSGNTIYF. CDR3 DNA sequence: TGTGCCAGTAGTATTGCAGGCTCTGGAAACACCATATATTTT.